Listed here are 28 T cell receptor beta chains from one sample, sequenced in a study of T-cell reconstitution after alpha-beta-depleted transplantation in children. Unique molecular identifiers were built into the TCRbeta library. TCRdb re-analysed the PCR reads in MiXCR, keeping a single row per CDR3 protein. Here the sample spans fewer than 400,000 distinct CDR3 sequences, around 20% being singletons. Sequences were derived from PBMCs, mostly from graft donor cells, sampled 180 days after TCRalphabeta/CD19-depleted stem cell transplant. The receptors stem from a male patient younger than 18 who had a stem cell transplant for acute lymphoblastic leukemia, so the T cells may come from the graft donor.

This clonotype was recorded a few times. The rearrangement joins TRBV28 to TRBJ1-2; D is perhaps TRBD1 (6 bases). Trimming removed 7 bases at V and 11 bases at J, with 14 bases between. The CDR3 spans 11 residues. The germline V gene encodes CDR1 MDHEN and CDR2 SYDVKM. DNA of the CDR3: TGTGCCAGCAAAAAACAGGGCGTTTACACCTTC. This codes for CASKKQGVYTF.

The rearrangement uses TRBV4-1 and TRBJ2-5; 12 nucleotides match TRBD2. Germline assignment: CDR1 MGHRA and CDR2 YSYEKL. V lost 3 bases, J lost 5 bases, and 19 bases stayed unmatched. The CDR3 consists of 20 residues. As DNA, the CDR3 is TGCGCCAGCAGCCATCGTGGAGGGACTAGCGGGCCACGAGGGAGGGAGACCCAGTACTTC. It yields the protein CASSHRGGTSGPRGRETQYF.

In this sample, this clonotype turned up once. The gene calls are TRBV9 and TRBJ2-1, with 16 bases identical to TRBD2. The J segment lost 2 bases and the V segment lost 1 base, leaving 6 bases of the junction unmatched. From germline, CDR1 is SGDLS and CDR2 YYNGEE. The CDR3 sequence is 19 residues long. For the CDR3, the DNA is TGTGCCAGCAGCGTATGGGGACTAGCGGGAGGGGGCCCCTACAATGAGCAGTTCTTC. Translated: CASSVWGLAGGGPYNEQFF. Complete variable domain (other parts from reference TRBV9 and TRBJ2-1): DSGVTQTPKHLITATGQRVTLRCSPRSGDLSVYWYQQSLDQGLQFLIQYYNGEERAKGNILERFSAQQFPDLHSELNLSSLELGDSALYFCASSVWGLAGGGPYNEQFFGPGTRLTVL.

This clonotype has just a few counts. This chain connects TRBV24-1 to TRBJ2-5; the match to TRBD1 covers 8 bases. V trimming: 2 bases; J trimming: 3 bases; junction bases outside the gene matches: 7. The length of the CDR3 is 16 residues. Germline V lookup: CDR1 KGHDR, CDR2 SFDVKD. CDR3 DNA sequence: TGTGCCACCAGTGATTCCGCGACAGGGGTGAAAGAGACCCAGTACTTC. It specifies CATSDSATGVKETQYF.

The chain employs TRBV7-9 and TRBJ1-1; maybe TRBD1 (5 bases). Trimming cost V 5 bases and J 5 bases, with 12 bases left between them. CDR3 size: 13 residues. Germline V CDR1 and CDR2: SEHNR, FQNEAQ (reference sequence). The CDR3 reads CASSHKTDTEAFF. In DNA, the CDR3 is TGTGCCAGCAGCCATAAGACAGATACTGAAGCTTTCTTT.

This chain joins TRBV7-9 and TRBJ2-7, with TRBD2 identical over 8 bases. V shed 3 bases, J shed 3 bases, and the junction held 4 bases outside the gene matches. This CDR3 spans 14 amino acids. The V gene's germline CDR1 is SEHNR and CDR2 FQNEAQ (reference sequence). The CDR3 sequence: CASSFGLANYEQYF. In DNA form, the CDR3 reads TGTGCCAGCAGCTTTGGACTAGCTAACTACGAGCAGTACTTC.

This clonotype was observed a handful of times. The chain carries TRBV14 and TRBJ1-6, with TRBD1 matching 7 bases. Germline CDR1 reads SGHDN; CDR2 reads FVKESK. This CDR3 region has 17 residues. Unmatched junction bases numbered 8, after V lost 0 bases and J lost 6 bases. The CDR3 DNA follows: TGTGCCAGCAGCCAAGATTGGGACAGCAGGTTTAATTCACCCCTCCACTTT. Protein product: CASSQDWDSRFNSPLHF.

This clonotype was observed a few times. The V and J genes are TRBV7-3 and TRBJ2-3; no reliable D call. This CDR3 has 14 residues. V lost 2 bases and J 8 bases, leaving 14 bases between the germline ends. The germline CDR1 and CDR2 sequences are SGHTA and FQGTGA. In DNA, the CDR3 is TGTGCCAGCAGCTTAGGTGCTAGGACGGGTACGCAGTATTTT. Amino acid sequence: CASSLGARTGTQYF.

The chain has TRBV5-1 and TRBJ2-1, with TRBD2 matching over 10 bases. From germline, CDR1 is SGHRS and CDR2 YFSETQ. The CDR3 length is 15 residues. The V segment lost 4 bases and the J segment 7 bases; nucleotides outside the gene matches: 8. The CDR3 loop is CASSPRTSGLNEQFF. The CDR3 region has the DNA TGCGCCAGCAGCCCACGGACTAGCGGTTTAAATGAGCAGTTCTTC.

The genes are TRBV6-5 and TRBJ1-1, with 10 bases fitting TRBD1. Germline V gene sequence: CDR1 MNHEY, CDR2 SVGAGI. This CDR3 region has 15 residues. Trimming cost V 2 bases and J 5 bases; bases outside gene matches: 5. The CDR3 coding sequence is TGTGCCAGCAGTTACGACAGGGGGCGACGAACTGAAGCTTTCTTT. It yields the protein CASSYDRGRRTEAFF.

This clonotype has a handful of counts. The chain carries TRBV29-1 and TRBJ2-2; no clear D. V lost 1 base, J lost 4 bases, and 7 bases lay in between. Per germline, CDR1 SQVTM and CDR2 ANQGSEA. CDR3 size: 13 residues. The CDR3 loop reads CSVEGFGTGELFF. The DNA for the CDR3 is TGCAGCGTTGAAGGGTTTGGCACCGGGGAGCTGTTTTTT.

This clonotype was seen a handful of times. J is TRBJ2-5 and V is TRBV7-2; TRBD2 agrees at 9 bases. The CDR3 runs to 15 residues. Unmatched junction bases numbered 5, after V lost 3 bases and J lost 3 bases. Germline V lookup: CDR1 SGHTA, CDR2 FQGNSA. The CDR3 sequence is CASSFAGGREETQYF. For the CDR3, the DNA is TGTGCCAGCAGCTTTGCGGGAGGGCGGGAAGAGACCCAGTACTTC.

The chain uses TRBV7-9 and TRBJ2-3; 7 positions match TRBD2. CDR3 size: 17 residues. CDR1 is SEHNR and CDR2 is FQNEAQ in the germline V gene (reference sequence). Trimming removed 3 bases from V and 3 bases from J; junction bases left unmatched: 12. The CDR3 reads CASSLGGARLSTDTQYF. The CDR3 DNA reads TGTGCCAGCAGCTTGGGAGGGGCGAGATTGAGTACAGATACGCAGTATTTT.

The rearrangement uses TRBV19 and TRBJ2-7; TRBD2 matches 13 bases. The CDR3 runs 15 residues. V lost 5 bases, J lost 5 bases, and 6 bases stayed unmatched. Germline V lookup: CDR1 LNHDA, CDR2 SQIVND (reference sequence). CDR3 DNA: TGTGCCAGTAGTGCCTCCGGGACTAGCGGGAACGAGCAGTACTTC. Translating it yields CASSASGTSGNEQYF.

This clonotype was detected only a few times. V is TRBV5-5 and J is TRBJ2-3; 10 nucleotides match TRBD2. CDR1 SGHKS and CDR2 YYEKEE come from the germline V gene (reference sequence). The CDR3 has 16 amino acids. Germline trimming cut 4 bases from V and 0 bases from J; bases unmatched to any gene: 5. The CDR3 nucleotides are TGTGCCAGCAGCATATTAGCGGGAGGAAGCACAGATACGCAGTATTTT. This encodes CASSILAGGSTDTQYF.

V and J are TRBV27 and TRBJ2-1, with D maybe TRBD2 (5 bases). V lost 8 bases and J 3 bases, leaving 5 bases between the germline ends. Per germline, CDR1 MNHEY and CDR2 SMNVEV (reference sequence). There are 11 residues in the CDR3. CDR3 region: CASGLYNEQFF. CDR3 sequence (DNA): TGTGCCAGCGGACTCTACAATGAGCAGTTCTTC.

This clonotype was recorded a few times. The V and J genes are TRBV10-3 and TRBJ2-7; D not resolved. This CDR3 spans 12 amino acids. Germline V gene data show CDR1 as ENHRY and CDR2 as SYGVKD. V lost 2 bases to trimming and J lost 0 bases, with 2 bases between them. The CDR3 DNA reads as TGTGCCATCAGTGAGGTCTCCTACGAGCAGTACTTC. This sequence encodes CAISEVSYEQYF.

This clonotype came up a few times. V and J are TRBV12-3 or TRBV12-4 and TRBJ1-5; tentative D call: TRBD1 (6 bases). V was pared by 6 bases and J by 3 bases, with 12 bases between. The CDR3 is 14 amino acids. The DNA of the CDR3 is TGTGCCAGCAGCCACGACAGGATCAATCAGCCCCAGCATTTT. Translation gives CASSHDRINQPQHF.

This clonotype occurred a few times. V is TRBV18 and J is TRBJ2-1; D is unresolved. The V end was cut by 2 bases, the J end by 3 bases, with 5 bases between. CDR3 size: 13 residues. CDR1 KGHSH and CDR2 LQKENI come from the germline V gene. The CDR3 loop reads CASSPTRYNEQFF. CDR3 DNA: TGTGCCAGCTCACCAACACGCTACAATGAGCAGTTCTTC.

This clonotype was observed a handful of times. The chain has TRBV6-4 and TRBJ1-2; D might be TRBD1 (6 bases). Germline assignment: CDR1 MRHNA and CDR2 SNTAGT. Trimming left V 5 bases short and J 6 bases short, with 7 bases between. The CDR3 runs to 11 residues. CDR3 amino acids: CASSQGNGYTF. CDR3 sequence (DNA): TGTGCCAGCAGTCAGGGGAATGGCTACACCTTC.

V is TRBV2 and J is TRBJ2-1, with D maybe TRBD2 (5 bases). Germline V gene lookup returns CDR1 SNHLY and CDR2 FYNNEI. The CDR3 totals 13 residues. The V and J ends lost 5 bases and 6 bases respectively, with 11 bases between them. Here the CDR3 reads CASSRSALNEQFF. CDR3 bases: TGTGCCAGCAGTCGTAGCGCCCTCAATGAGCAGTTCTTC. The complete variable domain, with remaining parts taken from reference TRBV2 and TRBJ2-1, reads EPEVTQTPSHQVTQMGQEVILRCVPISNHLYFYWYRQILGQKVEFLVSFYNNEISEKSEIFDDQFSVERPDGSNFTLKIRSTKLEDSAMYFCASSRSALNEQFFGPGTRLTVL.

The CDR3 nucleotides read TGTGCCAGCAGCTTAAGTCATAGACAGGGGGGTCAGCCCCAGCATTTT. It specifies CASSLSHRQGGQPQHF. The chain has TRBV7-8 and TRBJ1-5, with TRBD1 identical over 9 bases. CDR3 length equals 16 residues. V was pared by 2 bases and J by 6 bases, with 8 bases of the junction left unmatched. From germline, CDR1 is SGHVS and CDR2 FQNEAQ.

The chain links TRBV13 to TRBJ2-3; 7 bases are shared with TRBD2. With V trimmed by 4 bases and J by 8 bases, 9 bases remained unmatched. In germline, CDR1 is PRHDT, CDR2 FYEKMQ (reference sequence). The CDR3 runs 14 residues. The chain's CDR3 is CASSSRTSRRTQYF. CDR3 DNA sequence: TGTGCCAGCAGCTCCCGGACTAGTAGGCGTACGCAGTATTTT.

The chain uses TRBV29-1 and TRBJ2-4; 7 bases map to TRBD2. The germline V gene has CDR1 SQVTM and CDR2 ANQGSEA. J lost 9 bases, V lost 3 bases, and 2 bases had no gene match. The CDR3 spans 11 residues. DNA for the CDR3: TGCAGCGTTGATCGCGGGGGCATTCAGTACTTC. As protein: CSVDRGGIQYF.

This clonotype was counted only a few times. The rearrangement joins TRBV10-3 to TRBJ2-7, with D possibly being TRBD2 (6 bases). V lost 7 bases and J 7 bases, leaving 17 bases between the germline ends. This CDR3 comprises 13 residues. The germline V gene has CDR1 ENHRY and CDR2 SYGVKD. The CDR3 protein is CAIMRWGEGEQYF. CDR3 nucleotide sequence: TGTGCCATCATGAGGTGGGGGGAAGGGGAGCAGTACTTC.

The chain is built from TRBV30 and TRBJ1-5; the D gene is possibly TRBD1 (5 bases). There are 14 residues in the CDR3. V lost 3 bases and J 9 bases, leaving 18 bases between the germline ends. The germline V gene has CDR1 GTSNPN and CDR2 SVGIG (reference sequence). CDR3 sequence (DNA): TGTGCCTGGAGCCGGTGGGGGACTGTAGGGCCCCAGCATTTT. The encoded protein is CAWSRWGTVGPQHF.

The table lists this clonotype with a few counts. V is TRBV6-5 and J is TRBJ1-2; D ambiguous. The CDR3 is 13 residues long. Trimming left V 2 bases short and J 5 bases short, with 9 bases between. Germline V gives CDR1 MNHEY, CDR2 SVGAGI. This CDR3 reads CASSYGPGYGYTF. The CDR3 DNA reads as TGTGCCAGCAGTTACGGCCCCGGGTATGGCTACACCTTC.

This clonotype was observed a handful of times. The chain links TRBV4-1 to TRBJ2-5; TRBD2 matches 8 bases. Germline CDR1 MGHRA, CDR2 YSYEKL. The V gene end was trimmed by 2 bases and the J gene end by 5 bases; junction bases not matched to a gene: 16. The CDR3 sequence is 18 residues long. The CDR3 region is CASSQRERAREGQETQYF. CDR3 DNA: TGCGCCAGCAGCCAAAGGGAGCGGGCTCGGGAGGGCCAGGAGACCCAGTACTTC.